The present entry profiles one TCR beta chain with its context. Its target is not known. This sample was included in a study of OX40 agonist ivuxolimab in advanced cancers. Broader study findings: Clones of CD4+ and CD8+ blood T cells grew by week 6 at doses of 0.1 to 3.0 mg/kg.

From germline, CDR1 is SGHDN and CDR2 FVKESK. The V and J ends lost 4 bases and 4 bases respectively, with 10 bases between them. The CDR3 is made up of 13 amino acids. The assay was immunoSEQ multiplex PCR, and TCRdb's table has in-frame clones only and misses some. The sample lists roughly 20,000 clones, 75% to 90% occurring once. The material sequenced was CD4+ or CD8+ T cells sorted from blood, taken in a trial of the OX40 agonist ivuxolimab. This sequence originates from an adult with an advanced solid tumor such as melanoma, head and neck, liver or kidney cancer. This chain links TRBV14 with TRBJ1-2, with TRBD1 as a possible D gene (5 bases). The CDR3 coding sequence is TGTGCCAGCAGCCCGGGGGGTTTCTATGGCTACACCTTC. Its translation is CASSPGGFYGYTF.